Shown below are 14 T cell receptor beta chains from a single sample sequenced in a study of T cells after yellow fever vaccination. TCRdb ran MiXCR on the 5' RACE reads and lists one entry per CDR3 protein. Of some 340,000 distinct CDR3 sequences in the sample, 9.5% to 12% were seen once. The sequenced sample was CD4+ T cells sorted from PBMCs, obtained 45 days after the yellow fever booster vaccination. All receptors come from a man aged 18 to 29 who received the YFV17D yellow fever vaccine.

The gene calls are TRBV6-5 and TRBJ1-2; 10 bases are shared with TRBD1. V gave up 2 bases and J gave up 10 bases; unmatched junction bases: 10. Germline CDR1 MNHEY, CDR2 SVGAGI. The CDR3 is 15 amino acids. CDR3 DNA sequence: TGTGCCAGCAGTTACACGCCGGGACAGGGGTTCGACTACACCTTC. Translating it yields CASSYTPGQGFDYTF.

This clonotype was counted a few times. The chain combines TRBV20-1 with TRBJ2-1; no definite D call. Germline CDR1 reads DFQATT; CDR2 reads SNEGSKA (reference sequence). The CDR3 length is 12 residues. V lost 0 bases and J lost 9, with 9 bases in between. As DNA, the CDR3 is TGCAGTGCTAGAGATCCCGGCCGTGAGCAGTTCTTC. Amino acids: CSARDPGREQFF.

This clonotype turned up a few times. V and J are TRBV7-8 and TRBJ2-1, with D tentatively TRBD1 or TRBD2 (5 bases each). CDR1 is SGHVS, CDR2 FQNEAQ, per germline. Trimming left V 5 bases short and J 12 bases short, with 11 bases between. The CDR3 is 11 amino acids. CDR3 loop: CASSPGPVQFF. In DNA form, the CDR3 reads TGTGCCAGCAGCCCGGGACCAGTGCAGTTCTTC.

This clonotype was picked up a small number of times. The chain has TRBV6-6 and TRBJ2-7; 8 positions match TRBD2. With V trimmed by 6 bases and J by 3 bases, 10 bases remained unmatched. CDR3 length equals 15 residues. Germline assignment: CDR1 MNHNY and CDR2 SVGAGI (reference sequence). The CDR3 reads CASSTGGGQIYEQYF. The CDR3 DNA follows: TGTGCCAGCAGCACGGGGGGGGGGCAGATCTACGAGCAGTACTTC.

This clonotype was seen more than once but under ten times. The chain combines TRBV6-6 with TRBJ2-5, with 7 nucleotides matching TRBD2. Germline CDR1 MNHNY, CDR2 SVGAGI (reference sequence). This CDR3 is built from 16 residues. V lost 6 bases to trimming and J lost 5 bases; unmatched junction nucleotides: 15. The CDR3, as DNA: TGTGCCAGCAGGGGAGGGACTCCCCCCCTCGGGGAGACCCAGTACTTC. Its translation is CASRGGTPPLGETQYF.

Only a few counts were recorded for this clonotype. This sequence joins TRBV7-3 and TRBJ1-4; tentative D call: TRBD1 (5 bases). The germline CDR1 and CDR2 sequences are SGHTA and FQGTGA. The CDR3 runs to 14 residues. V was pared by 4 bases and J by 5 bases, with 11 bases between. This CDR3 is CASSSTRGNEKLFF. The CDR3 DNA sequence: TGTGCCAGCAGCTCGACAAGGGGAAATGAAAAACTGTTTTTT.

This clonotype was detected many times. The chain couples TRBV12-3 or TRBV12-4 to TRBJ1-1, with 8 bases lining up with TRBD1. This CDR3 has 13 amino acids. Trimming at V came to 5 bases and at J to 7 bases, leaving 6 bases not matched to a gene. The CDR3, as DNA: TGTGCCAGCAGTGTGGACAGGGCGCGTGAAGCTTTCTTT. This sequence encodes CASSVDRAREAFF.

A few counts support this clonotype. In DNA form, the CDR3 reads TGCAGTGCTGAGGCCCCCGAGGAGGGGGCTGGTGGCTACACCTTC. Protein: CSAEAPEEGAGGYTF. The V call is TRBV20-1, the J call TRBJ1-2, with 7 bases aligning to TRBD1. Looked up from germline, CDR1 is DFQATT and CDR2 is SNEGSKA (reference sequence). Unmatched junction bases numbered 16, after V lost 5 bases and J lost 7 bases. The CDR3 spans 15 residues.

This clonotype was counted only a few times. CDR3: CASSPPGGRGETQYF. The CDR3 bases are TGTGCCAGCAGCCCACCGGGGGGAAGAGGAGAGACCCAGTACTTC. J is TRBJ2-5 and V is TRBV5-4; 7 nucleotides align to TRBD2. The V gene end was trimmed by 4 bases and the J gene end by 4 bases; junction bases not matched to a gene: 10. The CDR3 covers 15 residues. Germline V gene lookup returns CDR1 SGHNT and CDR2 YYREEE (reference sequence).

This chain links TRBV12-5 with TRBJ2-5, with no clear D. This CDR3 contains 13 residues. Germline CDR1 and CDR2: LGHNT and FRNRAP. V was trimmed by 7 bases and J by 0 bases, leaving 9 bases between them. CDR3 sequence reads: CASVLDHQETQYF. CDR3 bases: TGTGCTAGTGTCCTGGACCACCAAGAGACCCAGTACTTC. The full variable domain, rest sourced from reference TRBV12-5 and TRBJ2-5, is DARVTQTPRHKVTEMGQEVTMRCQPILGHNTVFWYRQTMMQGLELLAYFRNRAPLDDSGMPKDRFSAEMPDATLATLKIQPSEPRDSAVYFCASVLDHQETQYFGPGTRLLVL.

The chain couples TRBV6-2 or TRBV6-3 to TRBJ2-7; 8 nucleotides agree with TRBD1. The CDR3 has 13 residues. Germline V gives CDR1 MNHEY, CDR2 SVGEGT. The V gene end was trimmed by 6 bases and the J gene end by 6 bases; junction bases not matched to a gene: 7. CDR3 nucleotides: TGTGCCAGCAGCTCAGACAGGGGAGGCGAGCAGTACGTC. As protein: CASSSDRGGEQYV.

This clonotype was counted only a few times. The J gene is TRBJ1-2, the V gene TRBV5-1; weak D call: TRBD1 (6 bases). Trimming removed 0 bases at V and 3 bases at J, with 15 bases between. The CDR3 is 16 residues long. CDR1 SGHRS and CDR2 YFSETQ come from the germline V gene. CDR3 in DNA: TGCGCCAGCAGCTTGGATGGGCGGGGGGCCGACTATGGCTACACCTTC. The encoded protein is CASSLDGRGADYGYTF.

This chain joins TRBV5-5 and TRBJ2-4; D may be TRBD1 or TRBD2 (5 bases each). The CDR3 length is 14 residues. Germline values: CDR1 SGHKS, CDR2 YYEKEE (reference sequence). V was clipped by 5 bases and J by 4 bases, with 13 bases between them. The CDR3 is CASSAWGKKNIQYF. Written as DNA, the CDR3 is TGTGCCAGCAGTGCCTGGGGGAAGAAAAACATTCAGTACTTC.

This clonotype was observed a few times. This sequence joins TRBV7-9 and TRBJ1-3; possible D gene TRBD1, 5 bases. This CDR3 spans 14 amino acids. Trimming cost V 10 bases and J 4 bases, with 17 bases left between them. CDR1 is SEHNR, CDR2 FQNEAQ, per germline (reference sequence). CDR3 sequence: CATGVGALGNTIYF. CDR3 nucleotides: TGTGCCACCGGAGTAGGGGCCTTGGGAAACACCATATATTTT.